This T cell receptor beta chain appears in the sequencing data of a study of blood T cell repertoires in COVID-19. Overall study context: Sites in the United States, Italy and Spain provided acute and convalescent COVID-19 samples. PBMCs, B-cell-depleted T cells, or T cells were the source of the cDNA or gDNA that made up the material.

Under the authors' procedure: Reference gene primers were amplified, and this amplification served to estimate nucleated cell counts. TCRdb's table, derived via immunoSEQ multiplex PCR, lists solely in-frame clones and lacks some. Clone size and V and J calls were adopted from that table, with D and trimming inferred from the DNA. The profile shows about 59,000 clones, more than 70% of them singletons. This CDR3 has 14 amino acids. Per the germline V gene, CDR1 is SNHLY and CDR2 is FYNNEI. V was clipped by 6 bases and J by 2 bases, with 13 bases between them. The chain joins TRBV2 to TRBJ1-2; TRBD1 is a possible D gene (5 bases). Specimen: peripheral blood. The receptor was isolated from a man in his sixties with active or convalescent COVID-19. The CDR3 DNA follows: TGTGCCAGCAGCACCACAGGTTTCAACTATGGCTACACCTTC. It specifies CASSTTGFNYGYTF.